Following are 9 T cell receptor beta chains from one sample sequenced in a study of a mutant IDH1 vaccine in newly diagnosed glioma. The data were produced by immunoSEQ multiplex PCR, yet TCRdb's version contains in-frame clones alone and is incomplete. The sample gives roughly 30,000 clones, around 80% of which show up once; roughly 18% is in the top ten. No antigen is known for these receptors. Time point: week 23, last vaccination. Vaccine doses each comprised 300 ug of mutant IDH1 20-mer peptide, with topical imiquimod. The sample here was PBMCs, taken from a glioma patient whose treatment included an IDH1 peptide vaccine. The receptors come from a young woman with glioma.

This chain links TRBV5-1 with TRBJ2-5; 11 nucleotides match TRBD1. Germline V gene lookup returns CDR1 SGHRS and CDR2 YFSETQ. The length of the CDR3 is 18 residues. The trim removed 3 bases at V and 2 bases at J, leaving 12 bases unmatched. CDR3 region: CASSSGQGALPNQETQYF. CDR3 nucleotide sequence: TGCGCCAGCAGCTCCGGACAGGGGGCCCTACCCAATCAAGAGACCCAGTACTTC.

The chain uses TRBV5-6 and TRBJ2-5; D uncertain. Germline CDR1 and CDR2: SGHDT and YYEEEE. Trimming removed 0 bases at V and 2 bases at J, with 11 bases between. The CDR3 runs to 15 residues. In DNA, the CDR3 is TGTGCCAGCAGCTTGGAGGGTCTTTTACAAGAGACCCAGTACTTC. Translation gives CASSLEGLLQETQYF.

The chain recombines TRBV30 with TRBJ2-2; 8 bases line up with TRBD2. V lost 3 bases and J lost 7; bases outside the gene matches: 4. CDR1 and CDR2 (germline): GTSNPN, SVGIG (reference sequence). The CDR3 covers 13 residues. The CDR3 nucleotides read TGTGCCTGGAGCCGGGAGGGTAACGGGGAGCTGTTTTTT. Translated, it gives CAWSREGNGELFF.

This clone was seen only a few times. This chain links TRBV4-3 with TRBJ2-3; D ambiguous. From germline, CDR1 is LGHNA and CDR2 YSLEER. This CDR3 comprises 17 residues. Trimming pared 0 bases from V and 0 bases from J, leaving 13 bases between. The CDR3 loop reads CASSQDRHSGSTDTQYF. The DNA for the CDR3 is TGCGCCAGCAGCCAAGATCGTCACAGTGGGAGCACAGATACGCAGTATTTT.

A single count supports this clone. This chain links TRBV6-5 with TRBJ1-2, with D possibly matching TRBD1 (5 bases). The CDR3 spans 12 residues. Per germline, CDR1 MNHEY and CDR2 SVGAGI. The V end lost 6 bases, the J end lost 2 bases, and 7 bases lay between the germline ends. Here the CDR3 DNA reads TGTGCCAGCAGACAGGTCAACTATGGCTACACCTTC. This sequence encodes CASRQVNYGYTF.

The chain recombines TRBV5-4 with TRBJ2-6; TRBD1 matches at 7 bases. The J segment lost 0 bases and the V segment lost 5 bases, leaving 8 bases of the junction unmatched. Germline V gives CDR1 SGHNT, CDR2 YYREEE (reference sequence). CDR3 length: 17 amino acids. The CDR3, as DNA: TGTGCCAGCAGTTCTACTTCAGGGGGCTCTGGGGCCAACGTCCTGACTTTC. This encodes CASSSTSGGSGANVLTF.

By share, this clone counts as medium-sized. CDR3 sequence: CASSREQGYTGELFF. CDR3 nucleotides: TGTGCCAGTAGTCGTGAACAGGGTTACACCGGGGAGCTGTTTTTT. The chain is built from TRBV19 and TRBJ2-2; possible D gene TRBD1, 6 bases. The CDR3 is 15 residues long. CDR1 is LNHDA and CDR2 is SQIVND in the germline V gene (reference sequence). V was cut by 5 bases and J by 3 bases, with 13 bases left in between.

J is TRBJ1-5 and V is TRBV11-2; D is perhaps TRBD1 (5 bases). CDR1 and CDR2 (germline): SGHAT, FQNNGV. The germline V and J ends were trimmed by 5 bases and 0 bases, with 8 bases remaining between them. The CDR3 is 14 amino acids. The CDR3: CASSPTASNQPQHF. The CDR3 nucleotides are TGTGCCAGCAGCCCGACAGCTAGCAATCAGCCCCAGCATTTT.

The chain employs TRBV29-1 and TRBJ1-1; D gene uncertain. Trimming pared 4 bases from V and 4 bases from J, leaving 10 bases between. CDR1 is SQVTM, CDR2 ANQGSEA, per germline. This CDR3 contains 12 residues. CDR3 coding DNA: TGCAGCGTTGGGGAGTCCCCCACTGAAGCTTTCTTT. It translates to CSVGESPTEAFF.